These T cell receptor beta chains were read from a single sample in a study of blood T cell repertoires in COVID-19. The repertoire was sequenced with immunoSEQ multiplex PCR; TCRdb's copy has only in-frame clones and lacks some. The sample carries more than 60,000 clones, less than 90% recorded once. The sequencing input was peripheral blood. These receptors originate from a man aged 55 to 69 with active or convalescent COVID-19. The CDR3 runs from the conserved cysteine through the conserved F or W.

v_call,cdr3_aa
TRBV4-2,CASSKKYGETEAFF
TRBV2,CASNQRGGSGEQYF
TRBV12-2,CASRLERGIWDRLSPAEMNTEAFF
TRBV7-9,CASSLGQVIYEQYF
TRBV7-6,CASSFGGGFTDTQYF
TRBV6-5,CASSYRGRNSPLHF
TRBV19,CASSPGGAKGSQETQYF
TRBV6-2/TRBV6-3,CASSYPGTLERYF
TRBV6-1,CASRHPGQEPLGYTF
TRBV10-3,CAISAGPSSTDTQYF
TRBV27,CASSSLQGSSYNEQFF
TRBV7-3,CASSLRSGGTGELFF
TRBV6-1,CASSDAGALATNEKLFF
TRBV18,CASSPGQGKGYEQYF
TRBV5-1,CASSRGGQDTQYF
TRBV5-4,CASSSSSGPYNEQFF